A single sample is the source of the 8 T cell receptor beta chains below, sequenced in a study of OX40 agonist ivuxolimab in advanced cancers. The library was made by the immunoSEQ multiplex PCR assay. TCRdb took over this immuneACCESS table, retaining in-frame rearrangements with V and J assigned. Such tables are incomplete; in checked studies, under half of the missing clones stem from an unresolved V gene, and the remainder is unexplained. The sample has fewer than 65,000 clones on record, 86% of them singletons. The ten biggest clones cover around 0.99% of the sample. The sample here was CD4+ or CD8+ T cells sorted from blood, taken in a trial of the OX40 agonist ivuxolimab. The receptor source for this set is an adult with an advanced solid tumor such as melanoma, head and neck, liver or kidney cancer.

CDR3 nucleotides: TGTGCCAGCAGCTTGACCGGGACGGCGAATGGCTACACCTTC. Encoded protein: CASSLTGTANGYTF. V usage is TRBV5-8 and J usage is TRBJ1-2, with a possible D match to TRBD1 (5 bases). The CDR3 contains 14 residues. Between the trimmed V and J ends, which lost 1 base and 6 bases, there was a span of 13 bases. The germline V gene encodes CDR1 SGHTS and CDR2 YDEGEE.

The J gene is TRBJ2-7, the V gene TRBV27, with D possibly matching TRBD1 (6 bases). This CDR3 is built from 14 residues. Trimming left V 6 bases short and J 0 bases short, with 12 bases between. Looked up from germline, CDR1 is MNHEY and CDR2 is SMNVEV (reference sequence). CDR3 protein: CASSNRATSYEQYF. The CDR3 nucleotides read TGTGCCAGCAGCAACAGGGCCACCTCCTACGAGCAGTACTTC.

The V and J genes are TRBV12-5 and TRBJ1-1, with D hard to call. V shed 7 bases and J shed 5 bases, with 11 bases lying between them. Germline CDR1 and CDR2: LGHNT and FRNRAP. The CDR3 has 12 residues. DNA for the CDR3: TGTGCTAGTGCCTTCCTAGGAACTGAAGCTTTCTTT. Translated, it gives CASAFLGTEAFF.

The rearrangement links TRBV23-1 to TRBJ1-5; no definite D call. TRBV23-1 is designated an ORF whose function remains uncertain. The germline V and J ends were trimmed by 0 bases and 1 base, with 4 bases remaining between them. This CDR3 region has 14 residues. CDR3: CASSQSHSNQPQHF. The DNA for the CDR3 is TGCGCCAGCAGTCAATCCCACAGCAATCAGCCCCAGCATTTT.

In this sample, this clone turned up a few times. The chain employs TRBV21-1 and TRBJ2-7; the listed D gene, TRBD2, was not tested against the DNA. TRBV21-1 is a pseudogene. This CDR3 has 18 amino acids. The CDR3 region is CASSNPRDNSGRFAEQYF. The CDR3 DNA sequence: TGTGCCAGCAGCAACCCTCGGGATAATAGCGGGAGATTTGCCGAGCAGTACTTC.

This chain links TRBV6-1 with TRBJ2-3; no clear D. The CDR3 has 15 residues. In germline, CDR1 is MNHNS, CDR2 SASEGT. Between the trimmed V and J ends, which lost 3 bases and 4 bases, there was a span of 14 bases. Here the CDR3 reads CASSEWSVEPDTQYF. Here the CDR3 DNA reads TGTGCCAGCAGTGAGTGGTCGGTAGAACCAGATACGCAGTATTTT.

This clone was picked up one time. The rearrangement uses TRBV18 and TRBJ2-7; D is unclear. Germline V gene sequence: CDR1 KGHSH, CDR2 LQKENI. The V and J ends lost 0 bases and 5 bases respectively, with 14 bases between them. The CDR3 runs 15 residues. The CDR3 sequence is CASSPPYDTANEQYF. DNA of the CDR3: TGTGCCAGCTCACCACCGTACGACACGGCAAACGAGCAGTACTTC.

This clone was counted a single time. The J gene is TRBJ1-1, the V gene TRBV7-2, with a possible D match to TRBD1 (5 bases). Germline-derived CDR1 and CDR2 are SGHTA and FQGNSA. V dropped 7 bases and J dropped 5 bases, with 11 bases sitting between them. The CDR3 contains 12 residues. This CDR3 reads CASTTSGTEAFF. The CDR3 DNA reads as TGTGCCAGCACCACATCAGGGACTGAAGCTTTCTTT. Full variable domain (missing parts from reference TRBV7-2 and TRBJ1-1): GAGVSQSPSNKVTEKGKDVELRCDPISGHTALYWYRQSLGQGLEFLIYFQGNSAPDKSGLPSDRFSAERTGGSVSTLTIQRTQQEDSAVYLCASTTSGTEAFFGQGTRLTVV.